The 8 T cell receptor beta chains in this list originate from one sample, sequenced in a study of cytomegalovirus exposure and HLA in healthy donors. Here immunoSEQ multiplex PCR was the method, and the copy in TCRdb shows in-frame clones only, minus some. The data show 200,000 to 250,000 clones, 90% to 95% seen once. The sequenced sample was PBMCs. Source of these receptors: a woman younger than 35 in good health and CMV-seronegative.

The chain combines TRBV27 with TRBJ1-5, with 7 positions matching TRBD1. The J segment lost 3 bases and the V segment lost 6 bases, leaving 14 bases of the junction unmatched. The CDR3 covers 17 residues. CDR1 and CDR2 (germline): MNHEY, SMNVEV (reference sequence). The CDR3 reads CASRSAGQLATNQPQHF. The CDR3 nucleotides are TGTGCCAGCAGATCGGCGGGACAGCTAGCGACCAATCAGCCCCAGCATTTT.

This chain joins TRBV19 and TRBJ2-1; a possible D gene is TRBD2 (6 bases). V was shortened by 11 bases and J by 3 bases, with 14 bases between the two germline ends. The CDR3 extends over 13 amino acids. Germline CDR1 reads LNHDA; CDR2 reads SQIVND (reference sequence). CDR3 DNA: TGTGCCGCCGCCGGGACTGGCTACAATGAGCAGTTCTTC. Translated: CAAAGTGYNEQFF. Looking up the rest from reference TRBV19 and TRBJ2-1 gives the full variable domain: DGGITQSPKYLFRKEGQNVTLSCEQNLNHDAMYWYRQDPGQGLRLIYYSQIVNDFQKGDIAEGYSVSREKKESFPLTVTSAQKNPTAFYLCAAAGTGYNEQFFGPGTRLTVL.

This clone was detected only a few times. This chain joins TRBV18 and TRBJ2-7; 13 nucleotides line up with TRBD2. V was pared by 3 bases and J by 4 bases, with 3 bases of the junction left unmatched. CDR1 and CDR2 (germline): KGHSH, LQKENI. The CDR3 totals 15 residues. CDR3 region: CASSPRTSGSYEQYF. In DNA, the CDR3 is TGTGCCAGCTCACCGCGGACTAGCGGGAGTTACGAGCAGTACTTC.

The CDR3 nucleotides are TGTGCCAGCAGCCAGATCTGGACTAGCGGGAGTCGGAATGAGCAGTTCTTC. It codes for CASSQIWTSGSRNEQFF. The V and J genes are TRBV5-6 and TRBJ2-1; 13 bases agree with TRBD2. The CDR3 has 17 amino acids. CDR1 is SGHDT and CDR2 is YYEEEE in the germline V gene. V trimming: 4 bases; J trimming: 7 bases; junction bases outside the gene matches: 11. Based on the CDR3 plus reference TRBV5-6 and TRBJ2-1, the full variable domain is DAGVTQSPTHLIKTRGQQVTLRCSPKSGHDTVSWYQQALGQGPQFIFQYYEEEERQRGNFPDRFSGHQFPNYSSELNVNALLLGDSALYLCASSQIWTSGSRNEQFFGPGTRLTVL.

The V and J genes are TRBV27 and TRBJ1-2; unclear D gene. The CDR3 runs to 14 residues. The germline V gene has CDR1 MNHEY and CDR2 SMNVEV (reference sequence). V gave up 7 bases and J gave up 3 bases, with 15 bases separating them. This chain's CDR3 is CASNYHPPDYGYTF. CDR3 DNA sequence: TGTGCCAGCAACTATCACCCGCCAGACTATGGCTACACCTTC.

The J gene is TRBJ1-3, the V gene TRBV14; TRBD1 matches 10 bases. Germline-derived CDR1 and CDR2 are SGHDN and FVKESK. This CDR3 comprises 16 residues. With V trimmed by 6 bases and J by 3 bases, 8 bases remained unmatched. The CDR3 coding sequence is TGTGCCAGCAGACATACCGGGACAGGGGATGGAAACACCATATATTTT. As protein: CASRHTGTGDGNTIYF.

The rearrangement joins TRBV5-4 to TRBJ1-2; no definite D call. Per germline, CDR1 SGHNT and CDR2 YYREEE (reference sequence). There are 14 residues in the CDR3. Trimming removed 3 bases from V and 6 bases from J, with 15 bases in between. Here the CDR3 reads CASSWSASRDGYTF. The CDR3 DNA is TGTGCCAGCAGCTGGTCCGCCTCCCGGGATGGCTACACCTTC.

The CDR3 DNA reads as TGTGCCAGCAGTTACTCGAGGACACAATCCTACGAGCAGTACTTC. Its protein product is CASSYSRTQSYEQYF. The chain uses TRBV6-5 and TRBJ2-5, with D maybe TRBD1 (5 bases). The DNA end is more similar to TRBJ2-7, so the J call may be wrong. This CDR3 has 15 amino acids. Germline CDR1 and CDR2: MNHEY and SVGAGI.